Listed below are T cell receptor beta chains from one sample, sequenced in a study of beta chain features in type 1 diabetes. Here immunoSEQ multiplex PCR was the method, and the copy in TCRdb shows in-frame clones only, minus some. The sample yields 600,000 or so clones, 9.5% to 15% seen once. Sequences were obtained from naive CD4+ T cells from blood. All receptors come from a man between 25 and 39 years old with type 1 diabetes. Each CDR3 is given with its conserved first and last residue. A D gene is named only where the DNA matches it firmly. Size values are once, few and many counts, or a class for expanded clones, and some rows have none.

v_call	j_call	clone_size	d_call	cdr3_nt	cdr3_aa
TRBV7-2	TRBJ1-1	-	-	TGTGCCAGCAGACACGTGAACACTGAAGCTTTCTTT	CASRHVNTEAFF
TRBV9	TRBJ2-7	-	-	TGTGCCAGCAGCGTAGAGGCACACTCCTACGAGCAGTACTTC	CASSVEAHSYEQYF
TRBV6-5	TRBJ1-1	few	-	TGTGCCAGCAGTTACTCGAGGCAACTTTATGAAGCTTTCTTT	CASSYSRQLYEAFF
TRBV4-3	TRBJ2-7	few	TRBD1	TGCGCCAGCAGCCCTCAAGGGGGCGGGTCGTCCTACGAGCAGTACTTC	CASSPQGGGSSYEQYF
TRBV7-2	TRBJ2-7	few	-	TGTGCCAGCAGGTCGGCAGGGGGGATCGACGAGCAGTACTTC	CASRSAGGIDEQYF
TRBV29-1	TRBJ2-2	few	-	TGCAGCGTTAAAAAGGGTGTCGGGGAGCTGTTTTTT	CSVKKGVGELFF
TRBV6-5	TRBJ1-1	-	-	TGTGCCAGCACGGGGCGTCTGAACACTGAAGCTTTCTTT	CASTGRLNTEAFF
TRBV23-1	TRBJ2-7	-	-	TGCGCCAGCAGTCAATCGAGCGACGACTCCTACGAGCAGTACTTC	CASSQSSDDSYEQYF
TRBV5-4	TRBJ1-6	few	-	TGTGCCAGCAGCAGACGGGATTCCGGCAATTCACCCCTCCACTTT	CASSRRDSGNSPLHF
TRBV4-2	TRBJ1-3	-	-	TGTGCCAGCAGCCAAGTCCTAGGGTTTGGAAACACCATATATTTT	CASSQVLGFGNTIYF
TRBV7-2	TRBJ2-1	few	-	TGTGCCAGCAGCTTCGACAGATCCTACAATGAGCAGTTCTTC	CASSFDRSYNEQFF
TRBV11-2	TRBJ2-7	-	-	TGTGCCAGCAGCTCCGACAGACCTCACCTCAAGTTC	CASSSDRPHLKF
TRBV4-3	TRBJ1-2	-	-	TGCGCCAGCAGCCAGGAGACAGAATCCGGGTATGGCTACACCTTC	CASSQETESGYGYTF
TRBV5-1	TRBJ2-7	-	-	TGCGCCAGCAGCCCGGGGACACGTCGGACCTACGAGCAGTACTTC	CASSPGTRRTYEQYF
TRBV4-2	TRBJ2-7	few	TRBD2	TGTGCCAGCAGCCGGAGCGGGGAATACGAGCAGTACTTC	CASSRSGEYEQYF
TRBV30	TRBJ2-5	few	-	TGTGCCTGGAGCGCAGGGGTGGGGACCCAGTACTTC	CAWSAGVGTQYF
TRBV10-3	TRBJ2-2	few	-	TGTGCCATCGACAGCGAGAACACCGGGGAGCTGTTTTTT	CAIDSENTGELFF
TRBV5-1	TRBJ2-3	few	TRBD2	TGCGCCAGCAGCTTGACGACGGGGGGGCAAGATACGCAGTATTTT	CASSLTTGGQDTQYF
TRBV27	TRBJ2-7	-	TRBD1	TGTGCCAGCAGTTTAACGGGACAGGGTTACGAGCAGTACTTC	CASSLTGQGYEQYF
TRBV6-5	TRBJ2-2	-	-	TGTGCCAGCAGTATCGGATTTGTAACCGGGGAGCTGTTTTTT	CASSIGFVTGELFF
TRBV30	TRBJ1-5	few	-	TGTGCCTGGAGTTCTCGGGGGGGAAATCAGCCCCAGCATTTT	CAWSSRGGNQPQHF
TRBV7-3	TRBJ2-2	few	-	TGTGCCAGCAGCTTAACCTACACCGGGGAGCTGTTTTTT	CASSLTYTGELFF
TRBV5-6	TRBJ2-3	-	TRBD2	TGTGCCAGCAGCTTACGGACTAGCGGGAGCACAGATACGCAGTATTTT	CASSLRTSGSTDTQYF
TRBV30	TRBJ2-5	few	-	TGTGCCTGGAGACAGGGCCAAGAGACCCAGTACTTC	CAWRQGQETQYF
TRBV9	TRBJ1-6	-	-	TGTGCCAGCAGCCCCCCGGGGTTTGATTCACCCCTCCACTTT	CASSPPGFDSPLHF
TRBV14	TRBJ2-4	-	TRBD1	TGTGCCAGCAGTCGGACAGGGGGCGTGTCCAAAAACATTCAGTACTTC	CASSRTGGVSKNIQYF
TRBV27	TRBJ1-2	-	TRBD1	TGTGCCAGCAGTTCCTCGGACAGGGTAGTTGGCTACACCTTC	CASSSSDRVVGYTF
TRBV10-3	TRBJ1-1	once	-	TGTGCCATCAGCATGGGGAGCAGGGACACTGAAGCTTTCTTT	CAISMGSRDTEAFF
TRBV29-1	TRBJ1-1	-	TRBD1	TGCAGCGCCTACCTAGGACAGGGGATGAACACTGAAGCTTTCTTT	CSAYLGQGMNTEAFF
TRBV29-1	TRBJ2-3	few	-	TGCAGCGCCCGGGACTCCACAGATACGCAGTATTTT	CSARDSTDTQYF
TRBV29-1	TRBJ2-7	few	TRBD2	TGCAGCGTCTCCGGGACTAGCGACGAGCAGTACTTC	CSVSGTSDEQYF
TRBV27	TRBJ1-2	-	-	TGTGCCAGCAGTTTATGGGGGGGCCCCGGAGGCTACACCTTC	CASSLWGGPGGYTF
TRBV19	TRBJ1-5	few	TRBD1	TGTGCCAGTAGGCGCGGACAGGTTCTCAATCAGCCCCAGCATTTT	CASRRGQVLNQPQHF
TRBV27	TRBJ2-5	few	TRBD1	TGTGCCAGCAGTTTATCGATGACAGGGAGAAGGGAGACCCAGTACTTC	CASSLSMTGRRETQYF
TRBV7-2	TRBJ2-5	-	TRBD1	TGTGCCAGCAGCACCTACAGGGGGCAAGAGACCCAGTACTTC	CASSTYRGQETQYF
TRBV30	TRBJ2-3	-	TRBD1	TGTGCCTGGAGTGTGGGACAGGGAGCTGCAGATACGCAGTATTTT	CAWSVGQGAADTQYF
TRBV28	TRBJ2-5	few	-	TGTGCCAGCAGCCGAGGAGGGGCGACCCAAGAGACCCAGTACTTC	CASSRGGATQETQYF